This T cell receptor (beta chain) originates from a study of T cells after yellow fever vaccination. Turning to the study itself: It was SMART-Seq v4 Ultra Low Input that prepared the fractions with low cell numbers.

In the case of this clonotype: The antigen remains undetermined.

A process of 5'RACE template switching, which added a universal primer site and UMIs, was used to make TCR cDNA. TCRdb used MiXCR to reprocess the 5' RACE reads, holding one entry per CDR3 protein. The data show a few hundred thousand distinct CDR3 sequences, around 3.6% seen once. CDR3 size: 17 residues. Germline lookup yields CDR1 LGHNA and CDR2 YSLEER. The V and J ends lost 4 bases and 3 bases respectively, with 20 bases between them. Points from the study as a whole: Most clones from primary vaccination resurfaced after the booster (approximately 97% CD4, 88% CD8).

The sample was PBMCs, taken on the day of the yellow fever booster vaccination. This sequence originates from a man between 18 and 35 years old who received the YFV17D yellow fever vaccine. The chain employs TRBV4-3 and TRBJ2-3, with D perhaps being TRBD1 or TRBD2 (5 bases each). This chain's CDR3 is CASSPIAVGGTTDTQYF. CDR3 coding DNA: TGCGCCAGCAGCCCGATTGCAGTCGGTGGGACGACAGATACGCAGTATTTT.